This is a list of T cell receptor beta chains from one sample in a study of cytomegalovirus exposure and HLA in healthy donors. TCRdb's copy holds only in-frame clones and misses some; the assay was immunoSEQ multiplex PCR. The table includes some 180,000 clones, approximately 79% detected once. Sequenced input: PBMCs. These receptors were taken from a woman aged 25 to 39 in good health and CMV-seropositive. The CDR3 runs from the conserved cysteine through the conserved F or W. A D gene is named only where the DNA matches it firmly. Size is omitted from some rows. Given values are once, few, many or a class for expanded clones.

clone_size,j_call,v_call,d_call,cdr3_nt,cdr3_aa
.,TRBJ1-6,TRBV10-3,.,TGTGCCATCAGGCAGGGACAATATAATTCACCCCTCCACTTT,CAIRQGQYNSPLHF
.,TRBJ2-5,TRBV7-9,.,TGTGCCAGCAGCCCCTTTTCGTGGACCCAGTACTTC,CASSPFSWTQYF
.,TRBJ1-2,TRBV5-1,.,TGCGCCAGCAGCTTGGATGTACGGGGTATCGGCTACACCTTC,CASSLDVRGIGYTF
.,TRBJ2-6,TRBV6-5,.,TGTGCCAGCAGACCGGGACTCTCTGGGGCCAACGTCCTGACTTTC,CASRPGLSGANVLTF
.,TRBJ2-3,TRBV6-1,.,TGTGCCAGCAGTGAAGGGGCTAGCCCCACAGATACGCAGTATTTT,CASSEGASPTDTQYF
.,TRBJ2-6,TRBV5-8,.,TGTGCCAGCAGCTTGGACCTAGCTTCTGGGGCCAACGTCCTGACTTTC,CASSLDLASGANVLTF
.,TRBJ2-1,TRBV6-4,.,TGTGCCAGCAGTGAGCAACTACCGGGGAAGCAGTTCTTC,CASSEQLPGKQFF
.,TRBJ2-7,TRBV29-1,.,TGCAGCGTTGTCCCCCCAGGGCCGAGCTCCTACGAGCAGTACTTC,CSVVPPGPSSYEQYF
.,TRBJ1-1,TRBV11-2,.,TGTGCCAGCAGCTTTTACCTCTGGGGGCAGGGAAGAACTGAAGCTTTCTTT,CASSFYLWGQGRTEAFF
.,TRBJ2-2,TRBV4-3,.,TGCGCCAGCAGCCAACGAGGCCCGAGCACCGGGGAGCTGTTTTTT,CASSQRGPSTGELFF
once,TRBJ1-2,TRBV2,.,TGTGCCAGCAGAGGGGCTCCCAACTATGGCTACACCTTC,CASRGAPNYGYTF